Listed below are T cell receptor beta chains from one sample, sequenced in a study of T cell responses to AZD1222 COVID-19 vaccine. Only in-frame clones appear in the TCRdb table, and some are missing; sequencing was by immunoSEQ multiplex PCR. The profile shows around 88,000 clones, about 86% of them singletons. The specimen comprised peripheral blood, sampled on day 0 of AZD1222 vaccination. These receptors were collected from an adult in good health. CDR3s include the opening cysteine and the closing phenylalanine or tryptophan. A D gene is named only where the DNA matches it firmly. Clone size is stated in some rows and not others, as once, few, many or a class when expanded.

V gene: TRBV24-1; D gene: TRBD1; clone size: .; J gene: TRBJ2-5; CDR3 DNA: TGTGCCACCAGTGACCGAGGACAGGTCCAAGAGACCCAGTACTTC; CDR3 protein: CATSDRGQVQETQYF
V gene: TRBV25-1; D gene: TRBD1; clone size: once; J gene: TRBJ1-2; CDR3 DNA: TGTGCCAGCAGTCGACAGGGGCGCAACTATGGCTACACCTTC; CDR3 protein: CASSRQGRNYGYTF
V gene: TRBV6-2/TRBV6-3; D gene: .; clone size: once; J gene: TRBJ1-2; CDR3 DNA: TGTGCCAGCAGTTACTCTCCCCCTGGCTACACCTTC; CDR3 protein: CASSYSPPGYTF
V gene: TRBV14; D gene: .; clone size: .; J gene: TRBJ2-3; CDR3 DNA: TGTGCCAGCAGCCTAGGGACGTATCCAGATACGCAGTATTTT; CDR3 protein: CASSLGTYPDTQYF
V gene: TRBV11-2; D gene: .; clone size: .; J gene: TRBJ2-7; CDR3 DNA: TGTGCCAGCAGTTACTTCGGTCCCCAGTACGAGCAGTACTTC; CDR3 protein: CASSYFGPQYEQYF
V gene: TRBV20-1; D gene: .; clone size: .; J gene: TRBJ1-4; CDR3 DNA: TGCAGTGCTAGAGGCCCGGAAAAACTGTTTTTT; CDR3 protein: CSARGPEKLFF
V gene: TRBV29-1; D gene: .; clone size: .; J gene: TRBJ2-1; CDR3 DNA: TGCAGCGTTGGGCCGCGAGGAGGCAATGAGCAGTTCTTC; CDR3 protein: CSVGPRGGNEQFF
V gene: TRBV27; D gene: TRBD1; clone size: .; J gene: TRBJ2-7; CDR3 DNA: TGTGCCAGCAGTCATATAGGGGGGGGACAGGGGATTTTTCGAGGCTACGAGCAGTACTTC; CDR3 protein: CASSHIGGGQGIFRGYEQYF
V gene: TRBV28; D gene: TRBD1; clone size: .; J gene: TRBJ1-1; CDR3 DNA: TGTGCCAGCAGTTTAAGGGACAGGAGCTACTTGAACACTGAAGCTTTCTTT; CDR3 protein: CASSLRDRSYLNTEAFF
V gene: TRBV6-5; D gene: TRBD1; clone size: .; J gene: TRBJ1-2; CDR3 DNA: TGTGCCAGCAGTTATACAGGGGATCGTGGCTACACCTTC; CDR3 protein: CASSYTGDRGYTF
V gene: TRBV6-5; D gene: .; clone size: .; J gene: TRBJ2-5; CDR3 DNA: TGTGCCAGCAGCCGAACAGGGAGTCGTCAAGAGACCCAGTACTTC; CDR3 protein: CASSRTGSRQETQYF
V gene: TRBV19; D gene: TRBD1; clone size: once; J gene: TRBJ1-4; CDR3 DNA: TGTGCCAGTAGTACGAGGACAGGGTCTTCAACTAATGAAAAACTGTTTTTT; CDR3 protein: CASSTRTGSSTNEKLFF
V gene: TRBV28; D gene: TRBD1; clone size: .; J gene: TRBJ2-3; CDR3 DNA: TGTGCCAGCAGTCCGCGCCGATGGGACAGGGGCACAGATACGCAGTATTTT; CDR3 protein: CASSPRRWDRGTDTQYF
V gene: TRBV6-4; D gene: .; clone size: .; J gene: TRBJ2-1; CDR3 DNA: TGTGCCAGCAAGAATACCCGGGGGAGCTCCTACAATGAGCAGTTCTTC; CDR3 protein: CASKNTRGSSYNEQFF
V gene: TRBV10-3; D gene: TRBD1; clone size: once; J gene: TRBJ1-5; CDR3 DNA: TGTGCCATCAGTCCGGGACAGTCAATGCCTCGGGGCAATCAGCCCCAGCATTTT; CDR3 protein: CAISPGQSMPRGNQPQHF
V gene: TRBV18; D gene: .; clone size: once; J gene: TRBJ1-2; CDR3 DNA: TGTGCCAGCTCACCACCGGGTCAGGGGATCGATGGCTACACCTTC; CDR3 protein: CASSPPGQGIDGYTF
V gene: TRBV5-1; D gene: .; clone size: .; J gene: TRBJ1-2; CDR3 DNA: TGCGCCAGCAGCCCCGCCGGCCAGGGGAACTATGGCTACACCTTC; CDR3 protein: CASSPAGQGNYGYTF
V gene: TRBV7-2; D gene: .; clone size: .; J gene: TRBJ2-7; CDR3 DNA: TGTGCCAGCAGCTTAGTTGGGGTCTTCAGCTACGAGCAGTACTTC; CDR3 protein: CASSLVGVFSYEQYF
V gene: TRBV3-1/TRBV3-2; D gene: .; clone size: .; J gene: TRBJ2-5; CDR3 DNA: TGTGCCAGCAGCCCGGGACCAGATGCGGAGACCCAGTACTTC; CDR3 protein: CASSPGPDAETQYF
V gene: TRBV19; D gene: .; clone size: .; J gene: TRBJ2-3; CDR3 DNA: TGTGCCAGTAGTATTCAGAGTTCGAGCACAGATACGCAGTATTTT; CDR3 protein: CASSIQSSSTDTQYF
V gene: TRBV6-1; D gene: .; clone size: .; J gene: TRBJ1-3; CDR3 DNA: TGTGCCAGCAGTGAATATGACAGCTCTGGAAACACCATATATTTT; CDR3 protein: CASSEYDSSGNTIYF
V gene: TRBV11-3; D gene: .; clone size: .; J gene: TRBJ2-3; CDR3 DNA: TGTGCCAGCAGCTTAGGTCCCTCAGATACGCAGTATTTT; CDR3 protein: CASSLGPSDTQYF
V gene: TRBV6-5; D gene: TRBD1; clone size: .; J gene: TRBJ1-4; CDR3 DNA: TGTGCCAGCAGGACAGGGGACGAAAAACTGTTTTTT; CDR3 protein: CASRTGDEKLFF
V gene: TRBV3-1/TRBV3-2; D gene: TRBD1; clone size: .; J gene: TRBJ1-2; CDR3 DNA: TGTGCCAGCAGCCCATTGGACAGGGGGCTCAGCTATGGCTACACCTTC; CDR3 protein: CASSPLDRGLSYGYTF
V gene: TRBV6-5; D gene: .; clone size: .; J gene: TRBJ1-2; CDR3 DNA: TGTGCCAGCACCCAGACTAATAACTATGGCTACACCTTC; CDR3 protein: CASTQTNNYGYTF
V gene: TRBV27; D gene: .; clone size: .; J gene: TRBJ2-7; CDR3 DNA: TGTGCCAGCAGTTCACCGGGACACCTCTACGAGCAGTACTTC; CDR3 protein: CASSSPGHLYEQYF
V gene: TRBV27; D gene: TRBD2; clone size: .; J gene: TRBJ2-5; CDR3 DNA: TGTGCCAGCAGGTTTCTAGCGGCCCAAGAGACCCAGTACTTC; CDR3 protein: CASRFLAAQETQYF
V gene: TRBV9; D gene: TRBD2; clone size: .; J gene: TRBJ2-1; CDR3 DNA: TGTGCCAGCAGCGTAGCCCTAGCGGGAGACGATGAGCAGTTCTTC; CDR3 protein: CASSVALAGDDEQFF
V gene: TRBV7-3; D gene: .; clone size: .; J gene: TRBJ2-2; CDR3 DNA: TGTGCCAGCAGCCGCCGTTTTCGGGCGGAGGATCCCGGGGAGCTGTTTTTT; CDR3 protein: CASSRRFRAEDPGELFF
V gene: TRBV5-5; D gene: .; clone size: .; J gene: TRBJ2-6; CDR3 DNA: TGTGCCAGCAGCTTGGTCGGAACCCACTCTGGGGCCAACGTCCTGACTTTC; CDR3 protein: CASSLVGTHSGANVLTF
V gene: TRBV28; D gene: TRBD1; clone size: once; J gene: TRBJ1-1; CDR3 DNA: TGTGCCAGCTGGACAGGCGGAACTGAAGCTTTCTTT; CDR3 protein: CASWTGGTEAFF
V gene: TRBV10-2; D gene: TRBD2; clone size: once; J gene: TRBJ2-1; CDR3 DNA: TGCGCCAGCAGTGGGCGGGAGGGATACAATGAGCAGTTCTTC; CDR3 protein: CASSGREGYNEQFF
V gene: TRBV25-1; D gene: .; clone size: few; J gene: TRBJ2-5; CDR3 DNA: TGTGCCAGCAGTGAAGCAGGGAAAGAGACCCAGTACTTC; CDR3 protein: CASSEAGKETQYF
V gene: TRBV28; D gene: TRBD1; clone size: .; J gene: TRBJ1-2; CDR3 DNA: TGTGCCAGCAGTTCCCCTTGGACAGGGGGGTCTGGCTACACCTTC; CDR3 protein: CASSSPWTGGSGYTF
V gene: TRBV19; D gene: .; clone size: .; J gene: TRBJ1-5; CDR3 DNA: TGTGCCAGTAGTACGACCAGCAATCAGCCCCAGCATTTT; CDR3 protein: CASSTTSNQPQHF
V gene: TRBV28; D gene: .; clone size: .; J gene: TRBJ1-3; CDR3 DNA: TGTGCCAGCATCGGGGGGGGCGCGAGAAACACCATATATTTT; CDR3 protein: CASIGGGARNTIYF
V gene: TRBV5-5; D gene: .; clone size: .; J gene: TRBJ2-1; CDR3 DNA: TGTGCCAGCAGCTCCCAGACACGGAGCTCCTACAATGAGCAGTTCTTC; CDR3 protein: CASSSQTRSSYNEQFF
V gene: TRBV7-8; D gene: .; clone size: .; J gene: TRBJ2-1; CDR3 DNA: TGTGCCAGCAGCTTAAGGAGGGCCAATGAGCAGTTCTTC; CDR3 protein: CASSLRRANEQFF
V gene: TRBV5-8; D gene: .; clone size: .; J gene: TRBJ2-5; CDR3 DNA: TGTGCCAGCAGCCCCGGAATGGCCAGGGTAGGAGAGACCCAGTACTTC; CDR3 protein: CASSPGMARVGETQYF
V gene: TRBV27; D gene: TRBD1; clone size: .; J gene: TRBJ2-2; CDR3 DNA: TGTGCCAGCGGGACAGCTACGAACACCGGGGAGCTGTTTTTT; CDR3 protein: CASGTATNTGELFF
V gene: TRBV5-1; D gene: .; clone size: .; J gene: TRBJ2-7; CDR3 DNA: TGCGCCAGCACCCCAGGGGGGACATACGAGCAGTACTTC; CDR3 protein: CASTPGGTYEQYF
V gene: TRBV5-1; D gene: TRBD2; clone size: .; J gene: TRBJ2-7; CDR3 DNA: TGCGCCAGCAGCTTGGTGACTAGCGGGAGTTACGAGCAGTACTTC; CDR3 protein: CASSLVTSGSYEQYF
V gene: TRBV5-1; D gene: .; clone size: .; J gene: TRBJ1-6; CDR3 DNA: TGCGCCAGCAGCCCCCGGGACGGTCTAAATTCACCCCTCCACTTT; CDR3 protein: CASSPRDGLNSPLHF
V gene: TRBV27; D gene: TRBD1; clone size: once; J gene: TRBJ1-5; CDR3 DNA: TGTGCCAGCAGTTTAAACAGGGGCGGGCAGCCCCAGCATTTT; CDR3 protein: CASSLNRGGQPQHF
V gene: TRBV11-2; D gene: .; clone size: .; J gene: TRBJ2-1; CDR3 DNA: TGTGCCAGCAGCCTGCTTGGACTCTACAATGAGCAGTTCTTC; CDR3 protein: CASSLLGLYNEQFF
V gene: TRBV5-6; D gene: .; clone size: .; J gene: TRBJ2-1; CDR3 DNA: TGTGCCAGCAGCTTTGGCGGAGCCTACAATGAGCAGTTCTTC; CDR3 protein: CASSFGGAYNEQFF
V gene: TRBV29-1; D gene: .; clone size: .; J gene: TRBJ1-1; CDR3 DNA: TGCAGCGCCCGGGGACCGTCGGGCACTGAAGCTTTCTTT; CDR3 protein: CSARGPSGTEAFF
V gene: TRBV19; D gene: TRBD1; clone size: .; J gene: TRBJ1-2; CDR3 DNA: TGTGCCAGTAGTGTGGGACAGGGGCTTTCAGGCTACACCTTC; CDR3 protein: CASSVGQGLSGYTF